This entry features one T cell receptor (beta chain) sequence. Its antigen remains unidentified. Then a second PCR, running roughly 7 to 11 cycles, was carried out with a sample-barcoded 5' primer and a J-beta primer mix. Each cDNA molecule was tagged by a template-switch adaptor that had 12 random nucleotides. In TCRdb, the 5' RACE reads were re-called with MiXCR into one record per CDR3 protein. Of 550,000 to 600,000 distinct CDR3 sequences listed, roughly 48% are singletons. The total RNA that was extracted per sample amounted to at least 5.5 micrograms. CDR3 length: 15 amino acids. Per the germline V gene, CDR1 is SGHTA and CDR2 is FQGTGA. V shed 3 bases and J shed 1 base, with 12 bases lying between them. The data are from a study of blood T cells in healthy people across ages. Study-wide results and limits: Strong correlation was found linking TCR beta diversity to naive T cell percentage. Unsorted PBMCs blocked a conclusive comparison of naive and antigen-experienced cells.

Sample: blood. The chain couples TRBV7-3 to TRBJ1-1; D unclear. This sequence was found in a man of 80 years or more in good health. CDR3 residues: CASSLLGYPNTEAFF. The CDR3, as DNA: TGTGCCAGCAGCTTGTTAGGTTATCCGAACACTGAAGCTTTCTTT.